This record looks at one T cell receptor (beta chain) sequence and its context. No antigen is known for it. No quality values exist for individual bases; no much larger clone is one base distant. Ficoll-Paque density gradient centrifugation was the method used to isolate PBMCs. CDR1 is given as MNHEY and CDR2 as SVGAGI, both from the germline V gene. Inclusive of the bounding cysteine and phenylalanine, the CDR3 is 14 residues long. Only CDR3 DNA remains: 42 bases, in frame from the first base. Relative to germline, V is 6 bases shorter and J is 1 base shorter, with 10 bases between their ends. This specimen belongs to a study of T-cell memory formation after mild COVID-19 (dated by TCRdb to about 2021). Regarding the complete study: TCR sequence clusters from the two donors were found to be largely donor specific. Two young, previously healthy adult volunteers made up the cohort, one male and one female. Longitudinal TCRalpha and TCRbeta repertoire sequencing tracked T-cell clones expanding and contracting after mild COVID-19 in two donors.

The instrument was an Illumina NovaSeq 6000. TCRalpha and TCRbeta cDNA libraries were constructed by 5'RACE with constant-segment primers, with sample barcodes and unique molecular identifiers being introduced. Trizol reagent was used to extract RNA from every sample. The libraries were amplified in two PCR steps, and the second step added a second sample barcode and Illumina TruSeq adapters. Libraries were sequenced on an Illumina NovaSeq with 2 x 150 bp paired-end reads. Turning to the authors' computational methods: Reads were demultiplexed and collapsed into UMI-guided consensus sequences with migec v1.2.7. Using mixcr v2.1.11, the UMI consensuses were aligned to TRA and TRB V and J templates and assembled into clonotypes. Expanded or contracted clonotypes were those called significant by both edgeR and NoisET, with noise models trained on biological replicates. edgeR calls used a false discovery rate-adjusted p below 0.01 and a log2 fold-change threshold of 1. As an exploratory analysis of dynamics, max-normalized trajectories of the 1000 most abundant clonotypes were examined by PCA with hierarchical clustering. Separately sequenced CD4+ and CD8+ repertoires were used to assign the CD4 or CD8 phenotype of responding clones. The public reads were reprocessed in TCRdb via fastp at Q25 and MiXCR, keeping in-frame beta chains. Each entry merges the rows of one CDR3 protein and shows their most common DNA and genes. TCRdb assigned the V and J calls; the authors' analysis was not used. For this sample the table gives hundreds of thousands of distinct CDR3 sequences, of which about 16% were detected only once. The top ten constitute approximately 25% of the sample.

The research as a whole found: Only two mild cases were covered by the study, and larger cohorts that include severe cases with pre-infection samples were considered necessary. Contracting CD4+ clones appeared mostly in the CM and EM memory subsets, whereas CD8+ clones were enriched in EMRA. The second-wave clones that peaked on day 37 were not confirmed to be SARS-CoV-2 specific. Some responding clones were found in pre-infection memory, which suggests that pre-existing cross-reactive memory T cells took part in the SARS-CoV-2 response. Clones contracting from day 15 to 85 had balanced CD4/CD8 phenotypes, while a second wave expanding from day 15 to 37 was biased towards CD4+.

The chain couples TRBV6-5 to TRBJ1-5; the D gene identity is not certain. The sequence was collected from a man aged 18-30 years who had mild COVID-19 (a few samples of this study predate the infection). The sample titles of this study are shuffled in the database, so cell type and time point are left out; the donor was told from shared clones. Specimen: PBMCs or a T cell subset sorted from them (not recorded which). The nucleotides are TGTGCCAGCAGGTCTCTCGGGAGCAATCAGCCCCAGCATTTT. The translation is CASRSLGSNQPQHF.